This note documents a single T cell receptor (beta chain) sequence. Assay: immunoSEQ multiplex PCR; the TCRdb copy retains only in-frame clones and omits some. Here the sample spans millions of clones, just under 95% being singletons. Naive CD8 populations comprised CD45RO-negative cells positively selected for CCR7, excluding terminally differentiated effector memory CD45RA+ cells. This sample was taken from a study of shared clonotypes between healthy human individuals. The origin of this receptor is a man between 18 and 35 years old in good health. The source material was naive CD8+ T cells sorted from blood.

In nucleotides, the CDR3 is TGTGCCAGCAGCTTAGCCAGGGGACAGGGGGATGAAAAACTGTTTTTT. The encoded protein is CASSLARGQGDEKLFF. V gene TRBV7-6 combines with J gene TRBJ1-4; 11 nucleotides line up with TRBD1. CDR3 size: 16 residues. Trimming removed 0 bases from V and 6 bases from J; junction bases left unmatched: 3. Germline-derived CDR1 and CDR2 are SGHVS and FNYEAQ. Full variable domain (remainder filled in from reference TRBV7-6 and TRBJ1-4): GAGVSQSPRYKVTKRGQDVALRCDPISGHVSLYWYRQALGQGPEFLTYFNYEAQQDKSGLPNDRFSAERPEGSISTLTIQRTEQRDSAMYRCASSLARGQGDEKLFFGSGTQLSVL.